These 5 T cell receptor beta chains share one sample of origin, sequenced in a study of blood T cells in healthy people across ages. The second PCR ran about 6 to 12 cycles with a sample-barcoded 5' primer and J-beta primers. TCRdb independently ran MiXCR on the 5' RACE reads; one entry per CDR3 protein. Altogether almost 800,000 distinct CDR3 sequences are present, 58% being singletons, with the ten largest covering approximately 21%. Sequenced material: blood. These receptors were taken from a man between 25 and 39 years old in good health.

This sequence joins TRBV6-1 and TRBJ2-3; D possibly corresponds to TRBD1 (5 bases). V shed 9 bases and J shed 2 bases, with 12 bases lying between them. Germline assignment: CDR1 MNHNS and CDR2 SASEGT. The CDR3 covers 13 residues. CDR3 in amino acids: CASLQVPTDTQYF. CDR3 sequence (DNA): TGTGCCAGTTTACAGGTCCCCACAGATACGCAGTATTTT.

V and J are TRBV12-3 or TRBV12-4 and TRBJ1-5; D is uncertain. This CDR3 has 11 residues. V lost 4 bases, J lost 12 bases, and 10 bases lay in between. The CDR3 here is CASSSFENQHF. The CDR3 DNA reads TGTGCCAGCAGTTCCTTCGAGAACCAGCATTTT.

The V and J genes are TRBV5-1 and TRBJ1-4; D ambiguous. The germline V gene has CDR1 SGHRS and CDR2 YFSETQ. The CDR3 length is 19 residues. V was trimmed by 0 bases and J by 4 bases, leaving 22 bases between them. CDR3 protein: CASSLDGSLIWSVNEKLFF. In nucleotides, the CDR3 is TGCGCCAGCAGCTTGGACGGCAGCCTTATCTGGTCCGTTAATGAAAAACTGTTTTTT.

In regard to this clonotype: A junction end diverges from the germline sequence, so it may reflect a read error. The V gene is TRBV5-5, the J gene TRBJ2-1; 9 nucleotides line up with TRBD1. From germline, CDR1 is SGHKS and CDR2 YYEKEE (reference sequence). The CDR3 runs to 15 residues. The CDR3 loop reads CTSSSGTGSYNEQFF. CDR3 DNA sequence: TGTACCAGCAGCTCCGGGACAGGGTCCTACAATGAGCAGTTCTTC.

The chain combines TRBV29-1 with TRBJ1-2; D remains unclear. CDR1 and CDR2 (germline): SQVTM, ANQGSEA. V dropped 1 base and J dropped 6 bases, with 12 bases sitting between them. The CDR3 consists of 13 residues. CDR3 in DNA: TGCAGCGTTGAAGTCGTAGAAGGGAATGGCTACACCTTC. Protein sequence: CSVEVVEGNGYTF.